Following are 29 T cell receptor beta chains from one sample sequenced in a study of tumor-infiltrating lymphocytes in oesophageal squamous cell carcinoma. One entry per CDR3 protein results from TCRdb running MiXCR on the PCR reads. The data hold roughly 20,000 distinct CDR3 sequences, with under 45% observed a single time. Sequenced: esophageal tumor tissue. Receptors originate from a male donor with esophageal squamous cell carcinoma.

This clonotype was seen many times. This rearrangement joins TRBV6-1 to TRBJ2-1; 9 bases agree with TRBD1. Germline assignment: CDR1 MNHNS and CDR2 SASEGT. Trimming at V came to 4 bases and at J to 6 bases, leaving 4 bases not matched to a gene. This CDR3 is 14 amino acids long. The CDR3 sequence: CASSVGQGPNEQFF. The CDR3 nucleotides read TGTGCCAGCAGTGTGGGACAGGGTCCCAATGAGCAGTTCTTC.

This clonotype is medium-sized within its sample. The CDR3 is CASSREQGIYGYTF. Here the CDR3 DNA reads TGTGCCAGCAGTAGAGAACAGGGGATCTATGGCTACACCTTC. The chain uses TRBV12-3 or TRBV12-4 and TRBJ1-2, with TRBD1 matching over 7 bases. Trimming cost V 5 bases and J 4 bases; bases outside gene matches: 7. The CDR3 has 14 amino acids.

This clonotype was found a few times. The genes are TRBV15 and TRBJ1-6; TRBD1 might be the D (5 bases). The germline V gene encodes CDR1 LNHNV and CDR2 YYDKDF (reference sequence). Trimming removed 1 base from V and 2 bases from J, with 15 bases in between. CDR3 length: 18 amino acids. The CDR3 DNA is TGTGCCACCAGCAGAGTGTCTCCAGGGAGGGCCTATAATTCACCCCTCCACTTT. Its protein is CATSRVSPGRAYNSPLHF.

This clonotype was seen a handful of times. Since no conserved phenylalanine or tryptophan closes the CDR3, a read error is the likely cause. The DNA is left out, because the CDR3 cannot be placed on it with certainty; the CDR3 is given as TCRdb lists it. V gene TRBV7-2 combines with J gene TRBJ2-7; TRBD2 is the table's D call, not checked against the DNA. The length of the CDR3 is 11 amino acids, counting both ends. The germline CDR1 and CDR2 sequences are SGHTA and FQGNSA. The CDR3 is CASSLGPWGLS.

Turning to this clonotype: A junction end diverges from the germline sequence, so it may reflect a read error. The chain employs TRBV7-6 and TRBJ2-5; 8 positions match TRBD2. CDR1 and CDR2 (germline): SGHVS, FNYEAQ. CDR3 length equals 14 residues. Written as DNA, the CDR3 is TGTGCTAGCAGCCCCGGACTAGCAACGGAGACCCAGTACTTC. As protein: CASSPGLATETQYF.

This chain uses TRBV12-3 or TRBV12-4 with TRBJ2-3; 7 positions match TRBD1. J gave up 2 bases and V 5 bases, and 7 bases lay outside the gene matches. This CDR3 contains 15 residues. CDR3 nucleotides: TGTGCCAGCAGTCTACAGGGGATCAACACAGATACGCAGTATTTT. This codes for CASSLQGINTDTQYF.

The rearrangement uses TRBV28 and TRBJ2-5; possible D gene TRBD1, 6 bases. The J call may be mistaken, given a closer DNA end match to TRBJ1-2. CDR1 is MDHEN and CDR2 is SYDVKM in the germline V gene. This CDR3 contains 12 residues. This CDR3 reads CASTSQGHGYTF. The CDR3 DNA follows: TGTGCCAGCACTTCACAGGGACACGGCTACACCTTC.

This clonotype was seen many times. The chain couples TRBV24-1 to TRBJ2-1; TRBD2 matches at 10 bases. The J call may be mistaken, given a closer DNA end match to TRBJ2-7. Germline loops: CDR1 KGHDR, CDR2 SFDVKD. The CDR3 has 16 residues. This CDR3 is CATSDSGRASYNEQYF. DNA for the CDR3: TGTGCCACCAGTGATAGCGGGAGGGCCTCCTACAATGAGCAGTACTTC.

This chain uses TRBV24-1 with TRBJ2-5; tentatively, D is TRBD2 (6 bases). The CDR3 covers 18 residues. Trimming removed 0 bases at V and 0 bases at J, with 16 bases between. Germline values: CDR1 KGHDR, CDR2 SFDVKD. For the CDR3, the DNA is TGTGCCACCAGTGATTTGGGTCCCGCGGGGACGGACCAAGAGACCCAGTACTTC. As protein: CATSDLGPAGTDQETQYF.

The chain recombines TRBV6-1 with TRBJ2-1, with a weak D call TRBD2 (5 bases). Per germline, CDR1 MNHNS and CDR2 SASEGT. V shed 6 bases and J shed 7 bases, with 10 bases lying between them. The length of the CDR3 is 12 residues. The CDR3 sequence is CASRLDTNEQFF. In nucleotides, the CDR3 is TGTGCCAGCAGACTAGACACTAATGAGCAGTTCTTC.

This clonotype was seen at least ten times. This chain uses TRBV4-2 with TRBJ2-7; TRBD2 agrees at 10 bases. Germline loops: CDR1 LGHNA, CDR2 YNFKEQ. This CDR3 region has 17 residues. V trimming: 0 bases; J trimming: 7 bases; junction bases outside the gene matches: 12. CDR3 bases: TGTGCCAGCAGCCAAGATTGGGGCGGTAGCGGGAGGCTTGAGCAGTACTTC. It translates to CASSQDWGGSGRLEQYF.

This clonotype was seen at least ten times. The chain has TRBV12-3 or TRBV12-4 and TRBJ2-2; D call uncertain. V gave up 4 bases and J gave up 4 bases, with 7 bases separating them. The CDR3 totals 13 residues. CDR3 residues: CASSSRITGELFF. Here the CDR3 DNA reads TGTGCCAGCAGTTCCAGAATCACCGGGGAGCTGTTTTTT.

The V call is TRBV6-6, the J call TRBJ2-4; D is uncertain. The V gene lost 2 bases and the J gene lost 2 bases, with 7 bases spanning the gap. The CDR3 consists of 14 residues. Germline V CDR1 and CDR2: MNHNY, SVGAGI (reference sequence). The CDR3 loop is CASSYGSSKNIQYF. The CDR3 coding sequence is TGTGCCAGCAGTTACGGCAGTTCCAAAAACATTCAGTACTTC.

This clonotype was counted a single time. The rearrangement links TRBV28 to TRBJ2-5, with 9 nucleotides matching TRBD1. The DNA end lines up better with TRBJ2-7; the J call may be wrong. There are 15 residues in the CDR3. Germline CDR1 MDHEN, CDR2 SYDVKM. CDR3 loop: CASSSAGTGICEQYF. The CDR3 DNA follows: TGTGCCAGCAGTTCAGCCGGGACAGGGATTTGCGAGCAGTACTTC.

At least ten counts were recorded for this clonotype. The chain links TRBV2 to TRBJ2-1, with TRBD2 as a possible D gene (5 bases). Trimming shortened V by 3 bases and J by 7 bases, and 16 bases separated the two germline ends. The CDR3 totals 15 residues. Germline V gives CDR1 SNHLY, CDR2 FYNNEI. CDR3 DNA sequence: TGTGCCAGCAGTGATGACGAGGGAATGAAGAATGAGCAGTTCTTC. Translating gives CASSDDEGMKNEQFF.

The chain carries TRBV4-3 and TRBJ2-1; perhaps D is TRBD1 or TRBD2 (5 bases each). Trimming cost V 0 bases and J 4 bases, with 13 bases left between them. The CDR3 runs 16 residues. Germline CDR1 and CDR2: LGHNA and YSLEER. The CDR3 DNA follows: TGCGCCAGCAGCCAAGATGTTAGGGGCGGGTACAATGAGCAGTTCTTC. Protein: CASSQDVRGGYNEQFF.

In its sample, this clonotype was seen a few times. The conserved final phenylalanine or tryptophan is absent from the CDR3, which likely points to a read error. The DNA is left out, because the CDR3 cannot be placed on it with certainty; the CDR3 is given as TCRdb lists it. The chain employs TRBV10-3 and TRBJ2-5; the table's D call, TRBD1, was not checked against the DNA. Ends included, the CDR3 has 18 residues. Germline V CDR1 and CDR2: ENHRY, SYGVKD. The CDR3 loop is CAISSSGTGGSYEQYFGN.

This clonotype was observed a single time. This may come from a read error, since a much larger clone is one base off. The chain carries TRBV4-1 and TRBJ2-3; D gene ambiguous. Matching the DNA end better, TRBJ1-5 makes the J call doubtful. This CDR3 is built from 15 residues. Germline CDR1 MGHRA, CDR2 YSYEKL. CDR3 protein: CASSQGSGSTDTQHF. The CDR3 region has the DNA TGTGCCAGCAGCCAAGGCAGCGGTAGCACAGATACGCAGCATTTT.

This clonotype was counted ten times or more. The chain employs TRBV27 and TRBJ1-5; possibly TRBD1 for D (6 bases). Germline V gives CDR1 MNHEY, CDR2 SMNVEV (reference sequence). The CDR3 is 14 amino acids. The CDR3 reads CAISGEGDDQPQHF. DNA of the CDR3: TGTGCGATAAGTGGGGAGGGGGATGATCAGCCCCAGCATTTT.

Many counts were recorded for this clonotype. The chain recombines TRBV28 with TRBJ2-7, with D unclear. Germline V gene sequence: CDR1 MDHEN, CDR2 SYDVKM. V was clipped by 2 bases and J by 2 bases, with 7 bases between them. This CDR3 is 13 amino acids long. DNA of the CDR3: TGTGCCAGCAGTTTAGAGGTTACCTACGAGCAGTACTTC. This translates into CASSLEVTYEQYF. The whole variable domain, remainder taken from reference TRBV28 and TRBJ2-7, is DVKVTQSSRYLVKRTGEKVFLECVQDMDHENMFWYRQDPGLGLRLIYFSYDVKMKEKGDIPEGYSVSREKKERFSLILESASTNQTSMYLCASSLEVTYEQYFGPGTRLTVT.

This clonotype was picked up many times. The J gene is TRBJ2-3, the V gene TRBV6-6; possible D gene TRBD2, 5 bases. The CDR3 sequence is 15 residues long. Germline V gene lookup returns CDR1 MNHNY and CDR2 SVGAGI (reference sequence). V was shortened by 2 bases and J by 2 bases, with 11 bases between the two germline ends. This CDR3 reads CASSYRADSTDTQYF. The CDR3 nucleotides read TGTGCCAGCAGTTACAGAGCGGATTCCACAGATACGCAGTATTTT.

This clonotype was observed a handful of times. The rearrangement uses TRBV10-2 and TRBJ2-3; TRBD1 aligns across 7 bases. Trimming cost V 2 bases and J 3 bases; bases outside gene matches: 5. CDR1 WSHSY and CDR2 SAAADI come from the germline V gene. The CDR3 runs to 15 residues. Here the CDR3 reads CASSEEQGRTDTQYF. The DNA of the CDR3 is TGCGCCAGCAGTGAGGAACAGGGGCGTACAGATACGCAGTATTTT.

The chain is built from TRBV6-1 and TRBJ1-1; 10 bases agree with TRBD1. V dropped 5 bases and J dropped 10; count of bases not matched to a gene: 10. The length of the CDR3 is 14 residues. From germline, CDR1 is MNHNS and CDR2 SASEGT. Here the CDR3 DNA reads TGTGCCAGCAGTTCGAGTGACAGGGGGCGCGGAGCTTTCTTT. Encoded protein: CASSSSDRGRGAFF.

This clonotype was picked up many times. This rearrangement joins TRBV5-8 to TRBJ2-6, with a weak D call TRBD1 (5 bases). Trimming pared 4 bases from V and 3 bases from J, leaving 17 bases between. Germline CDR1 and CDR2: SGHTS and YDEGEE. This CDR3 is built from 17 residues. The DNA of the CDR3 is TGTGCCAGCAGCCCGTACCAGGGTTCGTATGGGGCCAACGTCCTGACTTTC. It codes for CASSPYQGSYGANVLTF.

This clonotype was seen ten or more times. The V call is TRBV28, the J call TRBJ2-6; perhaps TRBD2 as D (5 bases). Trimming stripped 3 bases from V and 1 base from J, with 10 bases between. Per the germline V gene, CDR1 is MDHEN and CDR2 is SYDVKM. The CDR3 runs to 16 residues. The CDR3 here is CASSFGELSGANVLTF. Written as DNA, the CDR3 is TGTGCCAGCAGTTTCGGGGAGCTTTCTGGGGCCAACGTCCTGACTTTC.

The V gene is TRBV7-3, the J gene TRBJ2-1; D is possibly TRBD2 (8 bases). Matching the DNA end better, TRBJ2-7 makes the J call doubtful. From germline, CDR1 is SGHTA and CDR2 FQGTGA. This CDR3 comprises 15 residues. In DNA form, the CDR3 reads TGTGCCAGCAGCTCGCAGGGGGGACTAGGCTACGAGCAGTACTTC. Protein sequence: CASSSQGGLGYEQYF.

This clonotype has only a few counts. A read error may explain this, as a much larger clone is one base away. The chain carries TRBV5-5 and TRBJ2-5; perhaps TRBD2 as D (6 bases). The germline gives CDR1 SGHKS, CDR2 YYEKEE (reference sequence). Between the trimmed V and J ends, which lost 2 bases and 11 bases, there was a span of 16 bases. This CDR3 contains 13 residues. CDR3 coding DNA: TGTGCCAGCAGCTTCGGGAGATACAATGAGCAGTACTTC. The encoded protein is CASSFGRYNEQYF.

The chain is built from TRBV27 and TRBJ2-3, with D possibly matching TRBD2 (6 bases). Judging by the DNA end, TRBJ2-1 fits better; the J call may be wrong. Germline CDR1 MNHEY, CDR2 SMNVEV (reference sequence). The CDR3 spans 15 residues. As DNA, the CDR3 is TGTGCCAGCAGTTCGGCTGGCGCGGGACGGGACGAGCAGTTCTTC. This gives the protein CASSSAGAGRDEQFF.

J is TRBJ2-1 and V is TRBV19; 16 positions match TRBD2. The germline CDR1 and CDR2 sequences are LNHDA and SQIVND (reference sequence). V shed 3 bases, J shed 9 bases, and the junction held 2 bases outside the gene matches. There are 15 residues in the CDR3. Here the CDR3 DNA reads TGTGCCAGTAGTATCGGGACTAGCGGGGGGGGTGAGCAGTTCTTC. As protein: CASSIGTSGGGEQFF.